The clone carrying this T cell receptor beta chain appeared once. These data originate in a study of blood T cell repertoires in COVID-19. The Seattle site enrolled patients during active infection and followed them longitudinally. Sequencing used immunoSEQ multiplex PCR; TCRdb keeps in-frame clones, though not all of them. The sample lists fewer than 150,000 clones; roughly 90% were seen once. V was trimmed by 4 bases and J by 0 bases, leaving 16 bases between them. This CDR3 has 18 amino acids. Germline CDR1 MNHNS, CDR2 SASEGT. The sequence derives from a woman aged 55 to 70 with COVID-19, enrolled during active disease. Sequenced sample: peripheral blood. The chain joins TRBV6-1 to TRBJ2-6; a weak D match, TRBD1 (6 bases). CDR3 in amino acids: CASSVTTGLISGANVLTF. The CDR3 DNA reads TGTGCCAGCAGTGTGACGACAGGCTTGATCTCTGGGGCCAACGTCCTGACTTTC.